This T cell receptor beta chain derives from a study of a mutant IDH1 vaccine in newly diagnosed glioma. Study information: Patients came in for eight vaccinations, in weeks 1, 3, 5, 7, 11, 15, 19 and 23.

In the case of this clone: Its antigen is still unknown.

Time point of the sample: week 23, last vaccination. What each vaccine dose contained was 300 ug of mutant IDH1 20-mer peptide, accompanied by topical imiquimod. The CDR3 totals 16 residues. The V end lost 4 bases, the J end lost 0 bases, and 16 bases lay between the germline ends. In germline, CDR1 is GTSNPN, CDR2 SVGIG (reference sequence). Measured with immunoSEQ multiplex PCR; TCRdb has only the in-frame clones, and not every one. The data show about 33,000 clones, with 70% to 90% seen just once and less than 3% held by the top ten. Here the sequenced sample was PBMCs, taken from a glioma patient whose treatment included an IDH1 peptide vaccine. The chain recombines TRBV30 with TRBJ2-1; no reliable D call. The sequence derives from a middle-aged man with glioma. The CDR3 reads CAWKGLSVSSYNEQFF. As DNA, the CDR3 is TGTGCCTGGAAAGGCCTCTCCGTGAGCTCCTACAATGAGCAGTTCTTC. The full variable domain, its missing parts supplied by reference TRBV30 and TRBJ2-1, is SQTIHQWPATLVQPVGSPLSLECTVEGTSNPNLYWYRQAAGRGLQLLFYSVGIGQISSEVPQNLSASRPQDRQFILSSKKLLLSDSGFYLCAWKGLSVSSYNEQFFGPGTRLTVL.